These 25 T cell receptor beta chains share one sample of origin, sequenced in a study of T cells in women clearing cervical HPV infection. The protocol was immunoSEQ multiplex PCR, while the TCRdb copy is restricted to in-frame clones and leaves out a portion. The table for this sample gives tens of thousands of clones. The sequencing input was blood buffy coat. The receptor source for this set is a woman aged 18 to 75 with a cervical HPV16 infection that either progressed to CIN3+ or cleared (not recorded which).

As concerns this clone: With the read ending 3 residues before the CDR3 end, the germline J gene is used to fill in that end. The chain has TRBV6-1 and TRBJ2-3, with D unresolved. The V end lost 4 bases, the J end lost 3 bases, and 14 bases lay between the germline ends. This CDR3 has 15 amino acids. Germline assignment: CDR1 MNHNS and CDR2 SASEGT. This chain's CDR3 is CASSAGRLLTDTQYF. CDR3 DNA, as far as it was read: TGTGCCAGCAGTGCTGGGCGTCTACTGACAGATACG.

Comment on this clone: With the read ending 3 residues before the CDR3 end, the germline J gene is used to fill in that end. The chain joins TRBV29-1 to TRBJ2-1, with TRBD2 identical over 8 bases. Trimming took 7 bases from V and 3 from J; bases not matched to a gene: 8. This CDR3 comprises 14 residues. From germline, CDR1 is SQVTM and CDR2 ANQGSEA. The CDR3 spells CSAAPTSDYNEQFF. CDR3 DNA (partial): TGCAGCGCAGCACCGACTAGCGACTACAATGAG.

Concerning this clone itself: The read is 3 residues too short to cover the CDR3 end, so that end is filled in from the germline J gene. The V call is TRBV7-9, the J call TRBJ2-3; TRBD1 might be the D (6 bases). Germline V gives CDR1 SEHNR, CDR2 FQNEAQ (reference sequence). Trimming left V 4 bases short and J 4 bases short, with 15 bases between. The CDR3 totals 15 residues. Incomplete CDR3 DNA: TGTGCCAGCAGCTACCCTCAGGGGACCCCAGATACG. Translation gives CASSYPQGTPDT. The whole CDR3 is CASSYPQGTPDTQYF.

CDR3 sequence: CASSRGDSEAFF. The sequenced part of the CDR3 DNA is TGTGCCAGCAGCCGTGGGGACAGTGAA. This chain uses TRBV6-2 or TRBV6-3 with TRBJ1-1, with TRBD1 matching over 7 bases. The read halts 3 residues ahead of the CDR3 end, with the missing end drawn from the germline J gene. CDR1 MNHEY and CDR2 SVGEGT come from the germline V gene. V dropped 6 bases and J dropped 7; count of bases not matched to a gene: 5. This CDR3 has 12 residues.

Remarks on this clone: The read terminates 3 residues before the CDR3 end, so the remaining end is supplied by the germline J gene. The V call is TRBV7-3, the J call TRBJ2-5, with 12 bases identical to TRBD2. Germline V lookup: CDR1 SGHTA, CDR2 FQGTGA. The J segment lost 4 bases and the V segment lost 0 bases, leaving 0 bases of the junction unmatched. The CDR3 runs to 15 residues. CDR3 sequence reads: CASSLTTSGRETQYF. The CDR3 DNA, read in part, is TGTGCCAGCAGCTTAACGACTAGCGGGAGAGAGACC.

A word on this clone: The CDR3 end falls 3 residues outside the read, so it is completed with the germline J gene. This chain uses TRBV28 with TRBJ2-3; no clear D. Germline values: CDR1 MDHEN, CDR2 SYDVKM. This CDR3 contains 15 residues. V was trimmed by 10 bases and J by 1 base, leaving 18 bases between them. CDR3 residues: CATEPYLLRTDTQYF. The sequenced CDR3 bases are TGTGCCACCGAACCATACCTGCTACGCACAGATACG.

The DNA read from the CDR3 is TGTGCCAGCAGCCATCCAGGGAGTGGC. Protein: CASSHPGSG. The whole CDR3 protein reads CASSHPGSGYTF. The chain is built from TRBV5-6 and TRBJ1-2, with D possibly being TRBD1 (5 bases). Read data end 3 residues before the CDR3 end; the end is taken from the germline J gene. Germline lookup yields CDR1 SGHDT and CDR2 YYEEEE. V lost 4 bases and J 7 bases, leaving 11 bases between the germline ends. This CDR3 region has 12 residues.

Points on this clone: The CDR3 end is not reached by the read, which stops 3 residues before it; the germline J gene fills it in. The V and J genes are TRBV19 and TRBJ1-2; 7 bases match TRBD1. The junction had 6 bases not matched to a gene; V was cut back by 4 bases and J by 1 base. Germline CDR1 LNHDA, CDR2 SQIVND (reference sequence). The CDR3 extends over 15 amino acids. CDR3 region: CASSTDRAHNYGYTF. The CDR3 bases that were read are TGTGCCAGTAGTACTGACAGGGCTCATAACTATGGC.

Comments on this clone: The read ends 3 residues early relative to the CDR3; the germline J gene fills the gap. The chain has TRBV28 and TRBJ2-7; TRBD1 matches 7 bases. CDR1 is MDHEN, CDR2 SYDVKM, per germline. Germline trimming cut 5 bases from V and 3 bases from J; bases unmatched to any gene: 4. The CDR3 totals 13 residues. The sequenced part of the CDR3 DNA is TGTGCCAGCAGTCCCCGGACAGGCTACGAG. This codes for CASSPRTGYE. The CDR3 reads in full as CASSPRTGYEQYF.

About this clone: With the read ending 3 residues before the CDR3 end, the germline J gene is used to fill in that end. J is TRBJ2-2 and V is TRBV7-3, with a weak D call TRBD2 (7 bases). Trimming pared 7 bases from V and 6 bases from J, leaving 18 bases between. The CDR3 loop spans 15 amino acids. Germline CDR1 and CDR2: SGHTA and FQGTGA. Partial CDR3 DNA: TGTGCCAGCACAACCGGGCCGGGGGGCGCCGGGGAG. This codes for CASTTGPGGAGE. The whole CDR3 protein is CASTTGPGGAGELFF.

As concerns this clone: The read gets to within 3 residues of the CDR3 end, and the germline J gene fills in the rest. Other DNA sequences in this sample translate to the same CDR3. The chain links TRBV2 to TRBJ1-2; D ambiguous. CDR3 length equals 15 residues. Looked up from germline, CDR1 is SNHLY and CDR2 is FYNNEI. This chain's CDR3 is CASSETSGSSYDYTF. Incomplete CDR3 DNA: TGTGCCAGCAGTGAAACTAGCGGGAGTTCGTACGAC.

As concerns this clone: The CDR3 end is not reached by the read, which stops 3 residues before it; the germline J gene fills it in. The genes are TRBV28 and TRBJ2-5; the match to TRBD1 covers 7 bases. The germline V gene has CDR1 MDHEN and CDR2 SYDVKM. Germline trimming cut 6 bases from V and 5 bases from J; bases unmatched to any gene: 24. The CDR3 has 19 amino acids. The CDR3 DNA, read in part, is TGTGCCAGCAGAAACCTGGCCCCTCGACAGGGCCAGAGTTCGGAGACC. Encoded protein: CASRNLAPRQGQSSET. The entire CDR3 reads CASRNLAPRQGQSSETQYF.

With regard to this clone: Read data end 3 residues before the CDR3 end; the end is taken from the germline J gene. The chain recombines TRBV13 with TRBJ2-1; tentative D call: TRBD1 (5 bases). The V and J ends lost 0 bases and 5 bases respectively, with 14 bases between them. CDR1 PRHDT and CDR2 FYEKMQ come from the germline V gene (reference sequence). CDR3 size: 16 residues. The DNA read from the CDR3 is TGTGCCAGCAGCTTAGGCTCAAACAGGCTGGACAATGAG. Translated, it gives CASSLGSNRLDNE. Given in full, the CDR3 is CASSLGSNRLDNEQFF. The full variable domain, completed using reference TRBV13 and TRBJ2-1, is AAGVIQSPRHLIKEKRETATLKCYPIPRHDTVYWYQQGPGQDPQFLISFYEKMQSDKGSIPDRFSAQQFSDYHSELNMSSLELGDSALYFCASSLGSNRLDNEQFFGPGTRLTVL.

Turning to this clone: The CDR3 end lies 3 residues beyond the end of the read and is filled in from the germline J gene. The rearrangement uses TRBV5-6 and TRBJ1-3; D is uncertain. The V end lost 1 base, the J end lost 0 bases, and 8 bases lay between the germline ends. CDR3 length: 15 residues. Germline CDR1 SGHDT, CDR2 YYEEEE. The CDR3 here is CASSLKGLSGNTIYF. The sequenced part of the CDR3 DNA is TGTGCCAGCAGCTTGAAGGGCCTCTCTGGAAACACC.

Concerning this clone itself: The missing CDR3 end, 3 residues past where the read stops, is filled in from the germline J gene. The chain combines TRBV28 with TRBJ1-3; D possibly corresponds to TRBD1 (6 bases). Trimming left V 4 bases short and J 0 bases short, with 16 bases between. Germline V lookup: CDR1 MDHEN, CDR2 SYDVKM. The CDR3 is 17 residues long. The sequenced part of the CDR3 DNA is TGTGCCAGCAGTTCTGGAACGGACAGACTCTCTGGAAACACC. It codes for CASSSGTDRLSGNT. The whole CDR3 sequence is CASSSGTDRLSGNTIYF.

Note on this clone: Read coverage stops 3 residues before the CDR3 terminus; the germline J gene supplies the remainder. This rearrangement joins TRBV29-1 to TRBJ2-3, with 8 bases matching TRBD1. Unmatched junction bases numbered 4, after V lost 7 bases and J lost 4 bases. Germline CDR1 is SQVTM and CDR2 is ANQGSEA. The CDR3 is 12 residues long. The part of the CDR3 DNA that was read is TGCAGCGACAGGACAGGGCCAGATACG. It is translated as CSDRTGPDT. The whole CDR3 reads CSDRTGPDTQYF.

CDR3 sequence reads: CASSFRGNYGYTF. Partial CDR3 DNA: TGTGCCAGCAGTTTTCGAGGGAACTATGGC. The rearrangement links TRBV27 to TRBJ1-2; D is ambiguous. Coverage ceases 3 residues before the CDR3 finishes, and the germline J gene fills in the end. Trimming shortened V by 3 bases and J by 2 bases, and 7 bases separated the two germline ends. This CDR3 is built from 13 residues. The germline gives CDR1 MNHEY, CDR2 SMNVEV (reference sequence).

Incomplete CDR3 DNA: TGTGCCAGTAATCCGCAGGGGGCAATTACAGATACG. Its protein product is CASNPQGAITDT. The whole CDR3 protein is CASNPQGAITDTQYF. V is TRBV19 and J is TRBJ2-3, with 8 bases matching TRBD1. The CDR3 end is not reached by the read, which stops 3 residues before it; the germline J gene fills it in. The junction had 9 bases not matched to a gene; V was cut back by 7 bases and J by 3 bases. CDR3 size: 15 residues. CDR1 is LNHDA, CDR2 SQIVND, per germline (reference sequence).

In the case of this clone: The read is 3 residues too short to cover the CDR3 end, so that end is filled in from the germline J gene. This chain links TRBV19 with TRBJ1-6; 9 positions agree with TRBD1. CDR1 is LNHDA, CDR2 SQIVND, per germline (reference sequence). Trimming at V came to 2 bases and at J to 7 bases, leaving 6 bases not matched to a gene. The CDR3 consists of 16 residues. Partial CDR3 DNA: TGTGCCAGTAGTATAACGACAGGGACAGGGAATTCACCC. Translating gives CASSITTGTGNSP. In full, the CDR3 reads CASSITTGTGNSPLHF.

Of note for this clone: The read ends 3 residues early relative to the CDR3; the germline J gene fills the gap. The chain joins TRBV7-9 to TRBJ2-3; D uncertain. The ends were cut back, 1 base at V and 8 bases at J, with 10 bases in the middle. The length of the CDR3 is 13 residues. In germline, CDR1 is SEHNR, CDR2 FQNEAQ (reference sequence). This CDR3 is CASSLEVVGTQYF. Partial CDR3 DNA: TGTGCCAGCAGCTTAGAGGTGGTTGGTACG.

In regard to this clone: Coverage ceases 3 residues before the CDR3 finishes, and the germline J gene fills in the end. This chain connects TRBV18 to TRBJ2-5, with a tentative D call TRBD2 (7 bases). Per the germline V gene, CDR1 is KGHSH and CDR2 is LQKENI. V was pared by 3 bases and J by 4 bases, with 12 bases between. This CDR3 has 14 residues. CDR3 DNA (partial): TGTGCCAGCTCACCGGGGAGGGGGACAGAGACC. Encoded protein: CASSPGRGTET. The full CDR3 is CASSPGRGTETQYF.

A remark on this clone: The read falls 3 residues short of the CDR3 end, and the missing part is taken from the germline J gene. The chain employs TRBV7-9 and TRBJ1-2, with D uncertain. The CDR3 totals 15 residues. Germline V gene data show CDR1 as SEHNR and CDR2 as FQNEAQ (reference sequence). Partial CDR3 DNA: TGTGCCAGCAGCTCTCCTAGCGCCACCGGCAATGAC. Translated, it gives CASSSPSATGND. The entire CDR3 protein reads CASSSPSATGNDYTF.

As regards this clone: The read stops 3 residues short of the end of the CDR3; the missing end is completed from the germline J gene. The chain has TRBV5-1 and TRBJ2-3, with D unresolved. Germline lookup yields CDR1 SGHRS and CDR2 YFSETQ. V lost 0 bases to trimming and J lost 2 bases, with 10 bases between them. CDR3 length equals 15 residues. The CDR3 DNA, read in part, is TGCGCCAGCAGCTTGGTGTTTTCGTTCACAGATACG. It specifies CASSLVFSFTDT. The whole CDR3 protein is CASSLVFSFTDTQYF.

The CDR3 bases that were read are TGTGCCAGCAGTGTGAAGCGGGAGACCGAG. It translates to CASSVKRETE. The full CDR3 reads CASSVKRETEQYF. The chain is built from TRBV2 and TRBJ2-7; 8 bases are shared with TRBD2. The read terminates 3 residues ahead of where the CDR3 ends, so the germline J gene completes it. Trimming took 4 bases from V and 6 from J; bases not matched to a gene: 5. CDR3 size: 13 residues. Looked up from germline, CDR1 is SNHLY and CDR2 is FYNNEI.

Concerning this clone: Sequencing ends 3 residues short of the CDR3 end; the germline J gene provides the rest. The genes are TRBV5-1 and TRBJ1-5, with unresolved D. The germline V gene has CDR1 SGHRS and CDR2 YFSETQ. CDR3 length: 12 amino acids. Incomplete CDR3 DNA: TGCGCCAGCAGCTTAGCCGAGGGTCCC. Protein product: CASSLAEGP. The whole CDR3 protein is CASSLAEGPQHF.